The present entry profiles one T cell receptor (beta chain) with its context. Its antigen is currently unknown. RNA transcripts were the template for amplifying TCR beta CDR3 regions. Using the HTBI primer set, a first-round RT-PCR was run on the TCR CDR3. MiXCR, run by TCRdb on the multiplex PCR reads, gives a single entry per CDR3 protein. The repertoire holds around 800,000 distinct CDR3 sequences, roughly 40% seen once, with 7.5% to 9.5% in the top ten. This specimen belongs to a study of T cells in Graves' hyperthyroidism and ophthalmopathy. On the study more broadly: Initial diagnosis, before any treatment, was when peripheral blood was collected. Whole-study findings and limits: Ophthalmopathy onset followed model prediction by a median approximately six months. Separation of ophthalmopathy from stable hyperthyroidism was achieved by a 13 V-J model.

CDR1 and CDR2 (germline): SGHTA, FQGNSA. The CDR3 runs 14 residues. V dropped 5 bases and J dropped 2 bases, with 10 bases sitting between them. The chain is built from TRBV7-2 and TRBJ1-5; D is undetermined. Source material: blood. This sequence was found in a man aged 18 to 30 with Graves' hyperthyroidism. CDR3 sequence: CASSVRLGNQPQHF. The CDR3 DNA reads TGTGCCAGCAGCGTGAGGCTGGGCAATCAGCCCCAGCATTTT. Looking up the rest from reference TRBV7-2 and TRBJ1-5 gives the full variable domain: GAGVSQSPSNKVTEKGKDVELRCDPISGHTALYWYRQSLGQGLEFLIYFQGNSAPDKSGLPSDRFSAERTGGSVSTLTIQRTQQEDSAVYLCASSVRLGNQPQHFGDGTRLSIL.